The T cell receptor (beta chain) described here comes from a study of blood T cell repertoires in COVID-19. About the research overall: From the United States, Italy and Spain came samples of acute and convalescent COVID-19. T cells, B-cell-depleted T cells, or PBMCs supplied cDNA or gDNA.

Sequenced by immunoSEQ multiplex PCR; TCRdb stores in-frame clones only, minus some. The data contain around 70,000 clones, roughly 91% of them singletons. Germline loops: CDR1 LNHDA, CDR2 SQIVND (reference sequence). The V end was cut by 2 bases, the J end by 5 bases, with 15 bases between. This CDR3 region has 15 residues. The V gene is TRBV19, the J gene TRBJ2-5; the D gene is possibly TRBD1 (5 bases). Specimen: peripheral blood. The TCR comes from a man aged 55-75 years with acute or convalescent COVID-19. CDR3 bases: TGTGCCAGTAGTATATCTGGAGCAGGGCAGGAGACCCAGTACTTC. Translated: CASSISGAGQETQYF.